A selection of T cell receptor beta chains follows, all from one sample in a study of blood T cells in healthy people across ages. TCRdb ran MiXCR on the 5' RACE reads and lists one entry per CDR3 protein. The table records fewer than 800,000 distinct CDR3 sequences, about 21% of them present only once. Sequenced material: blood. The receptors were sampled from a man between 65 and 85 years old in good health. The CDR3 runs from the conserved cysteine through the conserved F or W. The D gene is left open where the match is weak. Size is omitted from some rows. Given values are once, few, many or a class for expanded clones.

size | D | J | V | DNA | CDR3
few | TRBD1 | TRBJ2-3 | TRBV7-9 | TGTGCCAGCAGCATTCCGGGACAGGGGACAGATACGCAGTATTTT | CASSIPGQGTDTQYF
few | - | TRBJ1-4 | TRBV4-3 | TGCGCCAGCAGCCAAGTAGTGGCAACTAATGAAAAACTGTTTTTT | CASSQVVATNEKLFF
- | - | TRBJ2-7 | TRBV5-5 | TGTGCCAGCAGCTTTCTCCAGGGCTCCTACGAGCAGTACTTC | CASSFLQGSYEQYF
few | - | TRBJ1-1 | TRBV27 | TGTGCCAGCAGTTGGGGCCCGGGGGCAAACACTGAAGCTTTCTTT | CASSWGPGANTEAFF
many | - | TRBJ1-2 | TRBV5-6 | TGTGCCAGCAGCTTCGCGTGGAGCGGCTACACCTTC | CASSFAWSGYTF
few | TRBD1 | TRBJ2-1 | TRBV28 | TGTGCCAGCAGTACTCAGGGGGCGAGAAAGAATGAGCAGTTCTTC | CASSTQGARKNEQFF
once | - | TRBJ2-1 | TRBV15 | TGTGCCACCAGCAGAGATGATACTGAGCAGTTCTTC | CATSRDDTEQFF
- | - | TRBJ1-2 | TRBV7-9 | TGTGCCAGCAGCTTGGGAGGGCCCACCTATGGCTACACCTTC | CASSLGGPTYGYTF
many | - | TRBJ2-1 | TRBV18 | TGTGCCAGCTCACCAGACATAGTCGATGAGCAGTTCTTC | CASSPDIVDEQFF
- | - | TRBJ2-3 | TRBV20-1 | TGCAGTGCTAGAGGAACCGAAGGCACAGATACGCAGTATTTT | CSARGTEGTDTQYF
- | TRBD1 | TRBJ2-7 | TRBV7-9 | TGTGCCAGCAGCTTAGCGGCTCGTAAGGGGACAGGGGGACGCTACGAGCAGTACTTC | CASSLAARKGTGGRYEQYF
many | - | TRBJ2-5 | TRBV10-3 | TGTGCCATCAGCGACGGCCGAACGTTGGCGGTCCAAGAGACCCAGTACTTC | CAISDGRTLAVQETQYF
- | - | TRBJ2-5 | TRBV7-9 | TGTGCCAGCAGCTGGATAAGCGTATTGGGAAAAAAGACCCAGTACTTC | CASSWISVLGKKTQYF
few | TRBD1 | TRBJ2-7 | TRBV18 | TGTGCCAGCTCAATGGGACAGTCCTACGAGCAGTACTTC | CASSMGQSYEQYF
few | TRBD2 | TRBJ2-1 | TRBV9 | TGTGCCAGCAGCGTAGCTGGACTAGCGGGATTGGCTGAGCAGTTCTTC | CASSVAGLAGLAEQFF
few | - | TRBJ1-1 | TRBV2 | TGTGCCAGCAGTGTCTCGGACACTTACACTGAAGCTTTCTTT | CASSVSDTYTEAFF
few | TRBD2 | TRBJ2-4 | TRBV20-1 | TGCAGTGCTAGTATTCTGGCTAGCGGGAGATACACCAAAAACATTCAGTACTTC | CSASILASGRYTKNIQYF
few | TRBD1 | TRBJ2-5 | TRBV20-1 | TGCAGTGCTACGGACAGGGGCCAAGAGACCCAGTACTTC | CSATDRGQETQYF
- | - | TRBJ2-1 | TRBV29-1 | TGCAGCGTTGAAGGTCGTGACCAAATTTACAATGAGCAGTTCTTC | CSVEGRDQIYNEQFF
- | - | TRBJ2-7 | TRBV3-1 | TGTGCCAGCAGCCCAAAGGTTGCCAGGGAATACGAGCAGTACTTC | CASSPKVAREYEQYF
- | TRBD1 | TRBJ1-2 | TRBV28 | TGTGCCAGCAGAACCGGACAGGATCTTGGGGGCTACACCTTC | CASRTGQDLGGYTF
- | - | TRBJ1-2 | TRBV6-1 | TGTGCCAGCAGTGACAAGCTAGGGGGATTATACTATGGCTACACCTTC | CASSDKLGGLYYGYTF
few | - | TRBJ2-2 | TRBV10-3 | TGTGCCATCAGTGAGAGTGTAAGGAGGGGAGCCGGGGAGCTGTTTTTT | CAISESVRRGAGELFF
- | TRBD1 | TRBJ2-7 | TRBV3-1 | TGTGCCAGCAGCCCGGGTTCGGGACAGGGGACCTACGAGCAGTACTTC | CASSPGSGQGTYEQYF